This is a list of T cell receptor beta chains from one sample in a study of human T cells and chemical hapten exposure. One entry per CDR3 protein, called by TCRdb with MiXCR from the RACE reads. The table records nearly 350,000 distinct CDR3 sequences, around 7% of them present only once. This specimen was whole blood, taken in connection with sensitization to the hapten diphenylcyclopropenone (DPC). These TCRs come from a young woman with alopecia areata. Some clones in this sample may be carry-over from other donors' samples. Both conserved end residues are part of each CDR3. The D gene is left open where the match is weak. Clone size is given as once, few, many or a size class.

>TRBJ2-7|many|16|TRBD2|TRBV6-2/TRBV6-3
TGTGCCAGCAGTTACGCTGAGCGGGAGCACTCCTACGAGCAGTACTTC
CASSYAEREHSYEQYF
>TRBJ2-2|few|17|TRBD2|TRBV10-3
TGTGCCATCAGTGAGTCTTCCAGCGGGGGCCCTACCGGGGAGCTGTTTTTT
CAISESSSGGPTGELFF
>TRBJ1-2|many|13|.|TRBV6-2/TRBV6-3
TGTGCCAGCAGTTACTACTGGACGAATGGCTACACCTTC
CASSYYWTNGYTF
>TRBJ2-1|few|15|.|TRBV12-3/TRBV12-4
TGTGCCAGCAGTTTTGGACACCGGGCTTACAATGAGCAGTTCTTC
CASSFGHRAYNEQFF
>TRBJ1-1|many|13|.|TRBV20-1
TGCAGTGCTAGCTCCGGACGGCGTCCGGAAGCTTTCTTT
CSASSGRRPEAFF
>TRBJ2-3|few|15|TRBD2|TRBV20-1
TGCAGTGCTAGACTTGGCGGGGGAAACACAGATACGCAGTATTTT
CSARLGGGNTDTQYF
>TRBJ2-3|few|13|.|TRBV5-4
TGTGCCAGCAGCCGTAGCCCGGAAGATACGCAGTATTTT
CASSRSPEDTQYF
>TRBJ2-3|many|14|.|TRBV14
TGTGCCAGCAGCCAAAGAACGGGCGGACATACGCAGTATTTT
CASSQRTGGHTQYF
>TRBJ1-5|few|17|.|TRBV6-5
TGTGCCAGCAGTCCCTCGGGGGAGCTTCTTAGCAATCAGCCCCAGCATTTT
CASSPSGELLSNQPQHF
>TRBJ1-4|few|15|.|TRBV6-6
TGTGCCAGCAACGCCGGGCGGGACGGGAATGAAAAACTGTTTTTT
CASNAGRDGNEKLFF
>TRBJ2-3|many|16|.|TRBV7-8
TGTGCCAGCAGACTTAGGCGAACAGGAAAGGCAGATACGCAGTATTTT
CASRLRRTGKADTQYF
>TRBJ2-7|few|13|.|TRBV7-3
TGTGCCAGCAGCTCGGACGCTTCCTACGAGCAGTACTTC
CASSSDASYEQYF